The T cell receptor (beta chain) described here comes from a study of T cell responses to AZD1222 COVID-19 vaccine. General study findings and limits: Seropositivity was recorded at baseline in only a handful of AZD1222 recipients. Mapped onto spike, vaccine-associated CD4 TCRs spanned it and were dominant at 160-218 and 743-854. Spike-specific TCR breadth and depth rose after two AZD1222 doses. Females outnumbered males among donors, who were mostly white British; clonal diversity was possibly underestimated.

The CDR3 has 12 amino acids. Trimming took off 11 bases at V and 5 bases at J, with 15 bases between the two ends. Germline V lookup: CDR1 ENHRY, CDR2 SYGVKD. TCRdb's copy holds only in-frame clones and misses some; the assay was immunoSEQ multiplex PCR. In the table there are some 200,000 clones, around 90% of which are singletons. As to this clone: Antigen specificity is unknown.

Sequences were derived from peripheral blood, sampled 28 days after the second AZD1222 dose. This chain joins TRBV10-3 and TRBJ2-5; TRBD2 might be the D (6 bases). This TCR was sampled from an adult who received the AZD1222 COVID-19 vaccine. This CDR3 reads CASEGGGETQYF. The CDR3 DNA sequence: TGTGCCTCAGAAGGCGGAGGGGAGACCCAGTACTTC.